Listed here are 32 T cell receptor beta chains from one sample, sequenced in a study of T cell responses to AZD1222 COVID-19 vaccine. Clones were read by immunoSEQ multiplex PCR, and TCRdb kept only the in-frame ones, dropping some. The sample has more than 95,000 clones, over 80% seen once; the top ten hold approximately 5%. The sample consisted of peripheral blood, taken on day 0 of AZD1222 vaccination. The receptors originated from an adult in good health.

The V gene is TRBV21-1, the J gene TRBJ1-1. TRBV21-1 represents a pseudogene. The CDR3 length is 13 residues. The CDR3 loop reads CASSRGSCTEAFF. The DNA of the CDR3 is TGTGCCAGCAGCAGAGGGAGTTGCACTGAAGCTTTCTTT.

The genes are TRBV20-1 and TRBJ1-1; unclear D gene. Between the trimmed V and J ends, which lost 3 bases and 5 bases, there was a span of 7 bases. CDR3 length: 11 residues. Per the germline V gene, CDR1 is DFQATT and CDR2 is SNEGSKA (reference sequence). CDR3 region: CSARVGTEAFF. Here the CDR3 DNA reads TGCAGTGCTAGGGTGGGGACTGAAGCTTTCTTT.

Comments on this clone: The sample contains more than one DNA sequence encoding this CDR3. The rearrangement links TRBV5-1 to TRBJ2-3, with TRBD1 identical over 8 bases. Germline CDR1 SGHRS, CDR2 YFSETQ. The V and J ends lost 4 bases and 3 bases, in that order; junction bases with no gene match: 7. This CDR3 contains 15 residues. The CDR3 coding sequence is TGCGCCAGCAGCCTCAGGGGGCTAGGGACAGATACGCAGTATTTT. It is translated as CASSLRGLGTDTQYF.

V and J are TRBV19 and TRBJ2-3; 8 nucleotides agree with TRBD2. This CDR3 has 15 residues. Trimming cost V 5 bases and J 5 bases; bases outside gene matches: 9. Germline CDR1 is LNHDA and CDR2 is SQIVND (reference sequence). The CDR3 DNA reads as TGTGCCAGTAGTTCCGGGACTAGTTCAATAGATACGCAGTATTTT. As protein: CASSSGTSSIDTQYF.

The J gene is TRBJ2-7, the V gene TRBV5-1; D perhaps matches TRBD2 (5 bases). The germline V gene has CDR1 SGHRS and CDR2 YFSETQ. Trimming removed 4 bases from V and 0 bases from J, with 11 bases in between. The length of the CDR3 is 14 residues. The CDR3: CASSLGLSSYEQYF. The CDR3 DNA reads TGCGCCAGCAGCCTCGGACTCAGCTCCTACGAGCAGTACTTC.

V and J are TRBV3-1 (or the pseudogene TRBV3-2) and TRBJ1-6, with TRBD1 as a possible D gene (6 bases). The CDR3 is 14 residues long. Germline CDR1 reads LGHDT; CDR2 reads YNNKEL (reference sequence). Trimming left V 3 bases short and J 8 bases short, with 11 bases between. CDR3 residues: CASSQRQEDSPLHF. CDR3 bases: TGTGCCAGCAGCCAGAGACAGGAAGATTCACCCCTCCACTTT.

V gene TRBV2 combines with J gene TRBJ1-5, with TRBD1 matching 7 bases. V lost 4 bases and J lost 5; bases outside the gene matches: 11. Germline CDR1 reads SNHLY; CDR2 reads FYNNEI. CDR3 size: 16 residues. CDR3 DNA: TGTGCCAGCAGTGCACGACAGGGCGCATTAGATCAGCCCCAGCATTTT. This sequence encodes CASSARQGALDQPQHF.

A few counts support this clone. This chain links TRBV7-9 with TRBJ1-6, with 10 bases lining up with TRBD1. The V segment lost 4 bases and the J segment 4 bases; nucleotides outside the gene matches: 7. The CDR3 extends over 17 amino acids. CDR1 and CDR2 from the germline V gene are SEHNR and FQNEAQ (reference sequence). CDR3 amino acids: CASSSPDRGKYNSPLHF. The DNA of the CDR3 is TGTGCCAGCAGCTCGCCGGACAGGGGGAAGTATAATTCACCCCTCCACTTT. Looking up the rest from reference TRBV7-9 and TRBJ1-6 gives the full variable domain: DTGVSQNPRHKITKRGQNVTFRCDPISEHNRLYWYRQTLGQGPEFLTYFQNEAQLEKSRLLSDRFSAERPKGSFSTLEIQRTEQGDSAMYLCASSSPDRGKYNSPLHFGNGTRLTVT.

This chain links TRBV5-4 with TRBJ1-5, with 12 nucleotides matching TRBD1. There are 15 residues in the CDR3. The V and J ends lost 3 bases and 5 bases, in that order; junction bases with no gene match: 3. Looked up from germline, CDR1 is SGHNT and CDR2 is YYREEE (reference sequence). CDR3 sequence: CASSSGTGGDQPQHF. The CDR3 DNA sequence: TGTGCCAGCAGCTCCGGGACAGGGGGCGATCAGCCCCAGCATTTT.

The J gene is TRBJ1-1, the V gene TRBV6-6; D gene uncertain. The CDR3 consists of 14 residues. The V end lost 4 bases, the J end lost 1 base, and 10 bases lay between the germline ends. Germline V lookup: CDR1 MNHNY, CDR2 SVGAGI (reference sequence). The DNA for the CDR3 is TGTGCCAGCAGTTCAGGCTTGAAGAACACTGAAGCTTTCTTT. Encoded protein: CASSSGLKNTEAFF.

The chain joins TRBV6-5 to TRBJ1-2; no clear D. CDR1 and CDR2 (germline): MNHEY, SVGAGI. The CDR3 totals 16 residues. Deletions cut 0 bases from V and 8 bases from J, with 19 bases between. In DNA form, the CDR3 reads TGTGCCAGCAGTTACTCGATGGTAGTGCGGCCCGGCGGCTACACCTTC. Translated: CASSYSMVVRPGGYTF.

The chain's CDR3 is CASSQDRLGPQHF. The CDR3 DNA sequence: TGCGCCAGCAGCCAAGATAGGCTTGGGCCCCAGCATTTT. This rearrangement joins TRBV4-1 to TRBJ1-5; no firm D call. The V end was cut by 0 bases, the J end by 9 bases, with 9 bases between. The CDR3 contains 13 residues. The germline CDR1 and CDR2 sequences are MGHRA and YSYEKL.

This chain joins TRBV5-4 and TRBJ1-4, with 8 nucleotides matching TRBD1. Germline CDR1 and CDR2: SGHNT and YYREEE (reference sequence). V was clipped by 4 bases and J by 8 bases; unmatched bases: 10. The CDR3 has 15 residues. The CDR3 DNA reads as TGTGCCAGCAGCGGAAAGGACAGGGCGGAAGAAAAACTGTTTTTT. Translated: CASSGKDRAEEKLFF.

The V gene is TRBV7-9, the J gene TRBJ1-5; D is perhaps TRBD1 (6 bases). Germline V gene sequence: CDR1 SEHNR, CDR2 FQNEAQ (reference sequence). Trimming stripped 5 bases from V and 6 bases from J, with 14 bases between. The CDR3 length is 14 residues. The CDR3 DNA reads as TGTGCCAGCAGCCCACAGGGAAGGGGTCAGCCCCAGCATTTT. This encodes CASSPQGRGQPQHF.

This chain uses TRBV5-1 with TRBJ2-3; tentatively, D is TRBD2 (7 bases). The CDR3 runs to 17 residues. Germline loops: CDR1 SGHRS, CDR2 YFSETQ. V lost 0 bases and J lost 2, with 16 bases in between. CDR3 bases: TGCGCCAGCAGCTTGGTGCGTCGGGGGGCCAACACAGATACGCAGTATTTT. Its translation is CASSLVRRGANTDTQYF.

The chain combines TRBV6-2 or TRBV6-3 with TRBJ1-2; no firm D call. This CDR3 contains 12 residues. The ends were cut back, 2 bases at V and 8 bases at J, with 9 bases in the middle. Germline V CDR1 and CDR2: MNHEY, SVGEGT. Here the CDR3 reads CASSYGFFGYTF. The CDR3 coding sequence is TGTGCCAGCAGTTACGGTTTTTTCGGCTACACCTTC.

The chain employs TRBV2 and TRBJ2-1; D is perhaps TRBD2 (5 bases). The length of the CDR3 is 12 residues. From germline, CDR1 is SNHLY and CDR2 FYNNEI. V lost 3 bases and J lost 9, with 9 bases in between. The CDR3 sequence is CASSESGIEQFF. DNA for the CDR3: TGTGCCAGCAGTGAGTCCGGGATTGAGCAGTTCTTC.

The J gene is TRBJ2-3, the V gene TRBV6-6; D not certain. Germline values: CDR1 MNHNY, CDR2 SVGAGI (reference sequence). Trimming left V 6 bases short and J 4 bases short, with 8 bases between. CDR3 length equals 12 residues. DNA for the CDR3: TGTGCCAGCAGCCCCGTAGCAGATACGCAGTATTTT. Its protein product is CASSPVADTQYF.

The J gene is TRBJ1-1, the V gene TRBV7-9; no firm D call. From germline, CDR1 is SEHNR and CDR2 FQNEAQ (reference sequence). CDR3 length equals 12 residues. Trimming took off 6 bases at V and 5 bases at J, with 10 bases between the two ends. The CDR3 spells CASSFLGTEAFF. In DNA, the CDR3 is TGTGCCAGCAGTTTCCTGGGGACTGAAGCTTTCTTT.

The CDR3 loop reads CASSLINEKLFF. The CDR3 nucleotides read TGTGCCAGCAGCTTAATTAATGAAAAACTGTTTTTT. The gene calls are TRBV7-9 and TRBJ1-4; D is uncertain. This CDR3 region has 12 residues. Germline V lookup: CDR1 SEHNR, CDR2 FQNEAQ (reference sequence). Trimming cost V 2 bases and J 4 bases, with 2 bases left between them.

The chain links TRBV7-9 to TRBJ2-7; D ambiguous. The germline V gene encodes CDR1 SEHNR and CDR2 FQNEAQ (reference sequence). CDR3 size: 14 residues. V lost 2 bases and J 2 bases, leaving 10 bases between the germline ends. The DNA for the CDR3 is TGTGCCAGCAGCTTAAAGGGCGGACCCTACGAGCAGTACTTC. This encodes CASSLKGGPYEQYF.

The chain employs TRBV19 and TRBJ2-2; D gene ambiguous. The V end was cut by 11 bases, the J end by 8 bases, with 12 bases between. Germline V gives CDR1 LNHDA, CDR2 SQIVND (reference sequence). This CDR3 spans 11 amino acids. The CDR3 coding sequence is TGTGCCGTCAGGATTCAGGGGGAGCTGTTTTTT. It is translated as CAVRIQGELFF. The full variable domain, in which reference TRBV19 and TRBJ2-2 provide the parts outside the CDR3, is DGGITQSPKYLFRKEGQNVTLSCEQNLNHDAMYWYRQDPGQGLRLIYYSQIVNDFQKGDIAEGYSVSREKKESFPLTVTSAQKNPTAFYLCAVRIQGELFFGEGSRLTVL.

The chain is built from TRBV6-5 and TRBJ1-1; D possibly corresponds to TRBD1 (5 bases). The CDR3 is 15 residues long. V lost 2 bases and J lost 0, with 10 bases in between. CDR1 and CDR2 (germline): MNHEY, SVGAGI. The DNA for the CDR3 is TGTGCCAGCAGTTACCACGGGACGGTGAACACTGAAGCTTTCTTT. Its translation: CASSYHGTVNTEAFF.

This chain uses TRBV7-2 with TRBJ1-2, with 8 bases fitting TRBD1. V gave up 4 bases and J gave up 5 bases; unmatched junction bases: 6. The CDR3 totals 14 residues. Germline CDR1 SGHTA, CDR2 FQGNSA. In DNA, the CDR3 is TGTGCCAGCAGCTCACCAGGGGGCGCGTATGGCTACACCTTC. Translated: CASSSPGGAYGYTF.

The chain is built from TRBV7-2 and TRBJ2-2, with D perhaps matching TRBD1 (5 bases). This CDR3 region has 14 residues. From germline, CDR1 is SGHTA and CDR2 FQGNSA. Trimming took 2 bases from V and 6 from J, leaving 10 bases between them. CDR3 DNA sequence: TGTGCCAGCAGCTTATTCAGGGCGGCCGGGGAGCTGTTTTTT. Translation: CASSLFRAAGELFF.

This chain uses TRBV9 with TRBJ1-1; D gene unclear. CDR3 length equals 15 residues. Germline V gives CDR1 SGDLS, CDR2 YYNGEE. V lost 3 bases and J lost 2, with 14 bases in between. CDR3: CASSAGVIRNTEAFF. The CDR3 coding sequence is TGTGCCAGCAGCGCAGGAGTCATTAGAAACACTGAAGCTTTCTTT.

This chain joins TRBV18 and TRBJ1-6; TRBD1 agrees at 8 bases. The ends lost 4 bases at V and 12 bases at J; junction bases unmatched: 8. This CDR3 has 14 amino acids. Germline V gene lookup returns CDR1 KGHSH and CDR2 LQKENI. The CDR3 DNA sequence: TGTGCCAGCTCACTAGGACAGGGTGAGGAACCCCTCCACTTT. Translated: CASSLGQGEEPLHF.

The chain links TRBV5-5 to TRBJ2-2; TRBD2 agrees at 10 bases. The CDR3 extends over 16 amino acids. The trim removed 4 bases at V and 4 bases at J, leaving 7 bases unmatched. The V gene's germline CDR1 is SGHKS and CDR2 YYEKEE (reference sequence). CDR3 DNA: TGTGCCAGCAGCCGGTATAGCGGGGGGTCCACCGGGGAGCTGTTTTTT. Amino acid sequence: CASSRYSGGSTGELFF.

The V and J genes are TRBV5-5 and TRBJ2-7, with 7 bases aligning to TRBD1. The ends lost 0 bases at V and 3 bases at J; junction bases unmatched: 3. The germline V gene encodes CDR1 SGHKS and CDR2 YYEKEE (reference sequence). The CDR3 runs 14 residues. The CDR3 region has the DNA TGTGCCAGCAGCTTGGGGACAGGTTTCTACGAGCAGTACTTC. It is translated as CASSLGTGFYEQYF.

This chain links TRBV2 with TRBJ1-1; no reliable D call. Germline V CDR1 and CDR2: SNHLY, FYNNEI. This CDR3 is 12 amino acids long. Trimming left V 5 bases short and J 8 bases short, with 12 bases between. This chain's CDR3 is CASSPISTEAFF. The CDR3 nucleotides read TGTGCCAGCAGTCCTATCTCGACCGAAGCTTTCTTT. Looking up the rest from reference TRBV2 and TRBJ1-1 gives the full variable domain: EPEVTQTPSHQVTQMGQEVILRCVPISNHLYFYWYRQILGQKVEFLVSFYNNEISEKSEIFDDQFSVERPDGSNFTLKIRSTKLEDSAMYFCASSPISTEAFFGQGTRLTVV.

Turning to this clone: At one of its ends the junction is not consistent with the germline gene, which may arise from a read error. The rearrangement uses TRBV5-1 and TRBJ1-2; 7 bases map to TRBD1. The CDR3 consists of 13 residues. Germline CDR1 is SGHRS and CDR2 is YFSETQ. CDR3 nucleotide sequence: TGCGCCAGCAGTTTGGACAGGCGGTATGGCTACACCTTC. It translates to CASSLDRRYGYTF.

The chain employs TRBV7-8 and TRBJ2-1, with D possibly matching TRBD1 (5 bases). Looked up from germline, CDR1 is SGHVS and CDR2 is FQNEAQ. CDR3 size: 16 residues. Trimming shortened V by 1 base and J by 0 bases, and 10 bases separated the two germline ends. CDR3 sequence (DNA): TGTGCCAGCAGCTTAGTCGACAGCACCTCCTACAATGAGCAGTTCTTC. The encoded protein is CASSLVDSTSYNEQFF.